What follows are 20 T cell receptor beta chains derived from one specimen sequenced in a study of blood T cell repertoires in COVID-19. Libraries were prepared by immunoSEQ multiplex PCR; TCRdb keeps only in-frame clonotypes and omits some of them. The sample lists roughly 230,000 clones, roughly four fifths occurring once. The sequencing sample was made of PBMCs or T cells enriched from blood (not recorded which). The receptors come from a man aged 50-60 years who had recovered from COVID-19.

The V gene is TRBV5-1, the J gene TRBJ1-4, with TRBD1 matching 10 bases. V was clipped by 4 bases and J by 7 bases; unmatched bases: 10. The CDR3 loop spans 16 amino acids. In germline, CDR1 is SGHRS, CDR2 YFSETQ. The CDR3 loop reads CASSTGDRGRREKLFF. The CDR3, as DNA: TGCGCCAGCAGCACGGGGGACAGGGGCCGCCGTGAAAAACTGTTTTTT.

This sequence joins TRBV29-1 and TRBJ1-1; TRBD1 agrees at 8 bases. This CDR3 is 14 amino acids long. The V and J ends lost 5 bases and 4 bases, in that order; junction bases with no gene match: 9. The germline gives CDR1 SQVTM, CDR2 ANQGSEA. CDR3 nucleotide sequence: TGCAGCGTTTCAGCAGGGGGCGCGGGCACTGAAGCTTTCTTT. This sequence encodes CSVSAGGAGTEAFF.

The V call is TRBV28, the J call TRBJ2-7; TRBD2 is a possible D gene (5 bases). Trimming took 6 bases from V and 3 from J, leaving 15 bases between them. Germline CDR1 is MDHEN and CDR2 is SYDVKM. CDR3 size: 14 residues. This CDR3 reads CASSPTGINYEQYF. In nucleotides, the CDR3 is TGTGCCAGCAGCCCTACCGGGATTAACTACGAGCAGTACTTC. Full variable domain (rest looked up from reference TRBV28 and TRBJ2-7): DVKVTQSSRYLVKRTGEKVFLECVQDMDHENMFWYRQDPGLGLRLIYFSYDVKMKEKGDIPEGYSVSREKKERFSLILESASTNQTSMYLCASSPTGINYEQYFGPGTRLTVT.

The chain links TRBV15 to TRBJ1-4, with D unresolved. Looked up from germline, CDR1 is LNHNV and CDR2 is YYDKDF (reference sequence). The CDR3 loop spans 13 amino acids. V was cut by 1 base and J by 4 bases, with 4 bases left in between. The CDR3 sequence: CATSRALNEKLFF. The CDR3 bases are TGTGCCACCAGCAGAGCCCTTAATGAAAAACTGTTTTTT. Full variable domain (rest looked up from reference TRBV15 and TRBJ1-4): DAMVIQNPRYQVTQFGKPVTLSCSQTLNHNVMYWYQQKSSQAPKLLFHYYDKDFNNEADTPDNFQSRRPNTSFCFLDIRSPGLGDTAMYLCATSRALNEKLFFGSGTQLSVL.

The CDR3: CAWSVTDGDQPQHF. In DNA form, the CDR3 reads TGTGCCTGGAGTGTGACTGATGGCGATCAGCCCCAGCATTTT. The chain combines TRBV30 with TRBJ1-5; the D is unclear. The CDR3 consists of 14 residues. The ends were cut back, 0 bases at V and 5 bases at J, with 11 bases in the middle. The V gene's germline CDR1 is GTSNPN and CDR2 SVGIG (reference sequence).

This chain joins TRBV18 and TRBJ2-3; a weak D match, TRBD2 (5 bases). Trimming removed 2 bases from V and 4 bases from J, with 13 bases in between. This CDR3 has 15 amino acids. Germline CDR1 KGHSH, CDR2 LQKENI. The CDR3 sequence is CASSPSLAEADTQYF. CDR3 DNA: TGTGCCAGCTCACCAAGTCTAGCCGAGGCAGATACGCAGTATTTT. The full variable domain, rest sourced from reference TRBV18 and TRBJ2-3, is NAGVMQNPRHLVRRRGQEARLRCSPMKGHSHVYWYRQLPEEGLKFMVYLQKENIIDESGMPKERFSAEFPKEGPSILRIQQVVRGDSAAYFCASSPSLAEADTQYFGPGTRLTVL.

V gene TRBV28 combines with J gene TRBJ1-2, with 11 bases fitting TRBD1. In germline, CDR1 is MDHEN, CDR2 SYDVKM. The CDR3 covers 15 residues. The ends lost 6 bases at V and 4 bases at J; junction bases unmatched: 7. The DNA for the CDR3 is TGTGCCAGCAGACCCGGACAGGGGGCAGGCTATGGCTACACCTTC. This encodes CASRPGQGAGYGYTF.

This chain links TRBV30 with TRBJ1-6, with TRBD1 as a possible D gene (5 bases). CDR3 length equals 13 residues. Germline-derived CDR1 and CDR2 are GTSNPN and SVGIG (reference sequence). The V gene lost 4 bases and the J gene lost 7 bases, with 11 bases spanning the gap. DNA of the CDR3: TGTGCCTGGACCCTGACAGTGAATTCACCCCTCCACTTT. Encoded protein: CAWTLTVNSPLHF. Complete variable domain (other parts from reference TRBV30 and TRBJ1-6): SQTIHQWPATLVQPVGSPLSLECTVEGTSNPNLYWYRQAAGRGLQLLFYSVGIGQISSEVPQNLSASRPQDRQFILSSKKLLLSDSGFYLCAWTLTVNSPLHFGNGTRLTVT.

The chain couples TRBV2 to TRBJ2-2; 14 bases align to TRBD2. The V segment lost 6 bases and the J segment 4 bases; nucleotides outside the gene matches: 1. Germline V gives CDR1 SNHLY, CDR2 FYNNEI. The CDR3 spans 15 residues. This chain's CDR3 is CASSGTSGSTGELFF. CDR3 DNA: TGTGCCAGCAGCGGGACTAGCGGGAGCACCGGGGAGCTGTTTTTT.

The V call is TRBV21-1, the J call TRBJ2-7; the table's D call, TRBD2, was not checked against the DNA. TRBV21-1 is designated a pseudogene. There are 16 residues in the CDR3. The CDR3 DNA sequence: TGTGCCAGCAGCAATCGGCAAGCGGGAGGGCCCCACGAGCAGTACTTC. It encodes CASSNRQAGGPHEQYF.

This clone was counted once. The V gene is TRBV5-5, the J gene TRBJ1-2; D is unclear. Germline CDR1 reads SGHKS; CDR2 reads YYEKEE (reference sequence). There are 12 residues in the CDR3. V lost 4 bases and J 9 bases, leaving 13 bases between the germline ends. The CDR3 region has the DNA TGTGCCAGCAGCCGTCTCGGGAGAAGCTACACCTTC. This sequence encodes CASSRLGRSYTF.

The count of this clone is one. The chain joins TRBV27 to TRBJ1-2; TRBD1 matches at 7 bases. The trim removed 6 bases at V and 7 bases at J, leaving 8 bases unmatched. The V gene's germline CDR1 is MNHEY and CDR2 SMNVEV (reference sequence). This CDR3 is built from 13 residues. In nucleotides, the CDR3 is TGTGCCAGCAGGACAGGGAGTTTAGGTGGCTACACCTTC. This gives the protein CASRTGSLGGYTF.

The chain employs TRBV28 and TRBJ1-2; the D is unclear. Germline values: CDR1 MDHEN, CDR2 SYDVKM. There are 14 residues in the CDR3. Trimming shortened V by 3 bases and J by 6 bases, and 14 bases separated the two germline ends. The CDR3 protein is CASSLGGKVNGYTF. DNA of the CDR3: TGTGCCAGCAGTTTGGGAGGGAAGGTCAATGGCTACACCTTC.

The J gene is TRBJ2-3, the V gene TRBV18; the D gene is possibly TRBD2 (6 bases). Germline loops: CDR1 KGHSH, CDR2 LQKENI. The ends were cut back, 2 bases at V and 6 bases at J, with 18 bases in the middle. The CDR3 extends over 16 amino acids. The CDR3 region is CASSPSSGLPSDTQYF. CDR3 bases: TGTGCCAGCTCACCATCCTCGGGACTTCCTTCTGATACGCAGTATTTT.

V is TRBV4-3 and J is TRBJ2-2, with TRBD1 matching 8 bases. With V trimmed by 3 bases and J by 5 bases, 8 bases remained unmatched. Germline V CDR1 and CDR2: LGHNA, YSLEER. CDR3 length: 16 amino acids. In nucleotides, the CDR3 is TGCGCCAGCAGCCAGTTCTCAGGGGGCGGTACCGGGGAGCTGTTTTTT. This sequence encodes CASSQFSGGGTGELFF.

The J gene is TRBJ2-7, the V gene TRBV10-3; D gene ambiguous. In germline, CDR1 is ENHRY, CDR2 SYGVKD. This CDR3 spans 15 amino acids. Deletions cut 5 bases from V and 0 bases from J, with 14 bases between. The CDR3 nucleotides read TGTGCCATCAGTCAAACTGAGATACCCTCCTACGAGCAGTACTTC. Translated, it gives CAISQTEIPSYEQYF.

The chain carries TRBV29-1 and TRBJ2-1, with 7 bases lining up with TRBD2. V shed 7 bases and J 0 bases; nucleotides not matched to a gene: 6. Looked up from germline, CDR1 is SQVTM and CDR2 is ANQGSEA. This CDR3 region has 14 residues. CDR3: CSGGGTSSYNEQFF. The CDR3 DNA is TGCAGCGGGGGGGGAACTAGCTCCTACAATGAGCAGTTCTTC.

The rearrangement links TRBV10-2 to TRBJ1-5; 8 nucleotides align to TRBD1. The CDR3 has 13 amino acids. Germline assignment: CDR1 WSHSY and CDR2 SAAADI. V was clipped by 6 bases and J by 7 bases; unmatched bases: 5. The CDR3 loop is CASSTGGGQPQHF. In nucleotides, the CDR3 is TGCGCCAGCAGCACAGGGGGAGGGCAGCCCCAGCATTTT.

The gene calls are TRBV7-2 and TRBJ1-6; D might be TRBD1 (5 bases). The length of the CDR3 is 14 residues. V lost 6 bases, J lost 4 bases, and 10 bases lay in between. CDR1 is SGHTA and CDR2 is FQGNSA in the germline V gene. The CDR3 coding sequence is TGTGCCAGCAGTCATCAGGGTTATAATTCACCCCTCCACTTT. Protein: CASSHQGYNSPLHF.

CDR3 DNA sequence: TGTGCCAGCAGTGGGACTAGCGGGAGGAAGACCCAGTACTTC. Encoded protein: CASSGTSGRKTQYF. The chain uses TRBV2 and TRBJ2-5; 14 nucleotides agree with TRBD2. Germline CDR1 is SNHLY and CDR2 is FYNNEI. The junction had 1 base not matched to a gene; V was cut back by 4 bases and J by 6 bases. The CDR3 sequence is 14 residues long.